Below are 20 T cell receptor beta chains sequenced from a single sample in a study of blood T cell repertoires in COVID-19. Repertoires were generated with immunoSEQ multiplex PCR, while TCRdb's copy carries only in-frame clones and drops some. In the table there are 150,000 or so clones, 78% of which are singletons. The source material was peripheral blood. The receptor set was obtained from an elderly man with acute or convalescent COVID-19.

This clone was picked up one time. This chain uses TRBV4-3 with TRBJ1-3, with a tentative D call TRBD1 (6 bases). CDR3 length equals 16 residues. Germline CDR1 is LGHNA and CDR2 is YSLEER. V was pared by 3 bases and J by 2 bases, with 14 bases between. The chain's CDR3 is CASSQDATGTGNTIYF. For the CDR3, the DNA is TGCGCCAGCAGCCAGGACGCAACAGGGACTGGAAACACCATATATTTT.

The chain couples TRBV3-1 (or the pseudogene TRBV3-2) to TRBJ2-7; D remains ambiguous. Deletions cut 2 bases from V and 3 bases from J, with 8 bases between. The CDR3 has 13 amino acids. CDR1 LGHDT and CDR2 YNNKEL come from the germline V gene (reference sequence). In DNA, the CDR3 is TGTGCCAGCAGCCAATTTAACAGCTACGAGCAGTACTTC. Its protein is CASSQFNSYEQYF.

This clone showed up just once. V is TRBV7-6 and J is TRBJ1-3; 8 positions agree with TRBD1. Germline V lookup: CDR1 SGHVS, CDR2 FNYEAQ. The CDR3 has 15 amino acids. The junction had 5 bases not matched to a gene; V was cut back by 5 bases and J by 2 bases. The CDR3 bases are TGTGCCAGCAGCCTACAGACAGGGGCTGGAAACACCATATATTTT. Translated, it gives CASSLQTGAGNTIYF.

This chain links TRBV4-2 with TRBJ1-2; 7 bases map to TRBD1. J lost 7 bases, V lost 0 bases, and 5 bases had no gene match. The length of the CDR3 is 14 residues. The germline V gene has CDR1 LGHNA and CDR2 YNFKEQ. Here the CDR3 DNA reads TGTGCCAGCAGCCAAGACCGGCAGGGGGGTGGCTACACCTTC. Protein product: CASSQDRQGGGYTF.

The gene calls are TRBV7-8 and TRBJ2-7, with a possible D match to TRBD2 (6 bases). The germline V and J ends were trimmed by 2 bases and 7 bases, with 12 bases remaining between them. This CDR3 region has 13 residues. Per the germline V gene, CDR1 is SGHVS and CDR2 is FQNEAQ. Written as DNA, the CDR3 is TGTGCCAGCAGCTTAAGACTGGGGAGGGAGCAGTACGTC. Protein: CASSLRLGREQYV.

The chain combines TRBV5-1 with TRBJ1-3; D uncertain. The CDR3 is 14 amino acids. CDR1 and CDR2 (germline): SGHRS, YFSETQ. V lost 1 base and J 2 bases, leaving 7 bases between the germline ends. The CDR3: CASSLTATGNTIYF. The CDR3 DNA is TGCGCCAGCAGCTTGACAGCAACTGGAAACACCATATATTTT.

This chain uses TRBV19 with TRBJ2-3; tentatively, D is TRBD2 (5 bases). Germline CDR1 LNHDA, CDR2 SQIVND (reference sequence). V gave up 4 bases and J gave up 4 bases, with 9 bases separating them. The CDR3 length is 13 residues. The CDR3 here is CASSNRESDTQYF. The CDR3 nucleotides read TGTGCCAGTAGTAATAGGGAGTCAGATACGCAGTATTTT.

V gene TRBV4-1 combines with J gene TRBJ1-5; 8 bases fit TRBD1. The ends lost 3 bases at V and 3 bases at J; junction bases unmatched: 7. The germline CDR1 and CDR2 sequences are MGHRA and YSYEKL. This CDR3 contains 16 residues. CDR3: CASSHADRAPNQPQHF. DNA of the CDR3: TGCGCCAGCAGCCACGCGGACAGGGCCCCCAATCAGCCCCAGCATTTT.

The chain combines TRBV20-1 with TRBJ2-1; 10 bases line up with TRBD2. Germline assignment: CDR1 DFQATT and CDR2 SNEGSKA (reference sequence). V gave up 3 bases and J gave up 5 bases; unmatched junction bases: 10. CDR3 length: 16 amino acids. As DNA, the CDR3 is TGCAGTGCTAGTGGGCTAGCGGGGGCCGATAACAATGAGCAGTTCTTC. It specifies CSASGLAGADNNEQFF.

This chain uses TRBV2 with TRBJ2-2, with D possibly being TRBD1 (6 bases). V dropped 6 bases and J dropped 6 bases, with 14 bases sitting between them. This CDR3 has 14 amino acids. The V gene's germline CDR1 is SNHLY and CDR2 FYNNEI. For the CDR3, the DNA is TGTGCCAGCAGGACAGGAGTGGTGGCCGGGGAGCTGTTTTTT. Amino acids: CASRTGVVAGELFF.

Here the CDR3 DNA reads TGCAGCGTCGGGGACTGGGGAGGCGCAGATACGCAGTATTTT. Its protein product is CSVGDWGGADTQYF. The chain couples TRBV29-1 to TRBJ2-3; possible D gene TRBD2, 6 bases. CDR1 is SQVTM, CDR2 ANQGSEA, per germline. The ends were cut back, 6 bases at V and 4 bases at J, with 17 bases in the middle. The CDR3 has 14 residues.

V gene TRBV7-2 combines with J gene TRBJ1-4; 7 positions match TRBD1. The V gene's germline CDR1 is SGHTA and CDR2 FQGNSA. Trimming took 0 bases from V and 13 from J; bases not matched to a gene: 8. The CDR3 sequence is 14 residues long. The CDR3 region has the DNA TGTGCCAGCAGCTTAGCGCGGACAGGTGGTACACTGTTTTTT. This sequence encodes CASSLARTGGTLFF.

The CDR3 DNA reads as TGTGCCAGCAGCTCCCGTGTTGGGACAGGGGGTAACTATGGCTACACCTTC. This gives the protein CASSSRVGTGGNYGYTF. This chain connects TRBV5-8 to TRBJ1-2; 11 bases map to TRBD1. Trimming cost V 3 bases and J 1 base; bases outside gene matches: 8. CDR3 length: 17 residues. Per germline, CDR1 SGHTS and CDR2 YDEGEE. The variable domain in full, completed from reference TRBV5-8 and TRBJ1-2, reads EAGVTQSPTHLIKTRGQQATLRCSPISGHTSVYWYQQALGLGLQFLLWYDEGEERNRGNFPPRFSGRQFPNYSSELNVNALELEDSALYLCASSSRVGTGGNYGYTFGSGTRLTVV.

This chain joins TRBV18 and TRBJ2-7; 7 nucleotides line up with TRBD1. V shed 2 bases, J shed 6 bases, and the junction held 10 bases outside the gene matches. This CDR3 has 15 amino acids. Germline V gene lookup returns CDR1 KGHSH and CDR2 LQKENI. The CDR3 bases are TGTGCCAGCTCACCAATCGGAACAGGGGACGGCGAGCAGTACGTC. Translated: CASSPIGTGDGEQYV.

This chain connects TRBV25-1 to TRBJ2-3; D perhaps matches TRBD2 (7 bases). The ends were cut back, 6 bases at V and 1 base at J, with 14 bases in the middle. The CDR3 spans 15 residues. Germline CDR1 is MGHDK and CDR2 is SYGVNS. The CDR3 protein is CASRLGGPGTDTQYF. For the CDR3, the DNA is TGTGCCAGCAGGCTGGGGGGGCCAGGCACAGATACGCAGTATTTT.

This CDR3 reads CAWSQRGGNGNQPQHF. The DNA for the CDR3 is TGTGCCTGGAGTCAAAGGGGAGGGAATGGCAATCAGCCCCAGCATTTT. V gene TRBV30 combines with J gene TRBJ1-5, with D possibly TRBD1 on 5 matching bases. The V gene's germline CDR1 is GTSNPN and CDR2 SVGIG (reference sequence). This CDR3 is built from 16 residues. Deletions cut 2 bases from V and 2 bases from J, with 16 bases between.

The chain has TRBV2 and TRBJ2-7; possible D gene TRBD1, 5 bases. CDR3 size: 18 residues. V shed 0 bases and J shed 1 base, with 19 bases lying between them. Germline V gives CDR1 SNHLY, CDR2 FYNNEI. The CDR3, as DNA: TGTGCCAGCAGTGAAGCGCTTCTTGGGCAGGGATTTTCCTACGAGCAGTACGTC. Translation: CASSEALLGQGFSYEQYV.

The chain is built from TRBV5-4 and TRBJ2-5; possible D gene TRBD2, 7 bases. The CDR3 consists of 16 residues. Germline values: CDR1 SGHNT, CDR2 YYREEE (reference sequence). The germline V and J ends were trimmed by 4 bases and 1 base, with 17 bases remaining between them. The CDR3 DNA sequence: TGTGCCAGCAGCCTCCCGGGGGGCCCTTCCCAAGAGACCCAGTACTTC. It translates to CASSLPGGPSQETQYF.

The chain is built from TRBV29-1 and TRBJ2-6; possibly TRBD1 for D (6 bases). The CDR3 has 16 amino acids. CDR1 SQVTM and CDR2 ANQGSEA come from the germline V gene. Trimming left V 0 bases short and J 1 base short, with 10 bases between. The CDR3 sequence is CSVEDLQGSGANVLTF. The CDR3 coding sequence is TGCAGCGTTGAAGATCTTCAGGGGTCTGGGGCCAACGTCCTGACTTTC.

This chain joins TRBV19 and TRBJ2-7, with 12 bases fitting TRBD2. The CDR3 contains 17 residues. Germline V gene data show CDR1 as LNHDA and CDR2 as SQIVND (reference sequence). Losses at the gene ends were 3 bases for V and 6 bases for J; bases not matched to a gene: 12. The CDR3 loop reads CASSIESSGGALGEQYF. Written as DNA, the CDR3 is TGTGCCAGTAGTATTGAATCTAGCGGGGGGGCCTTGGGCGAGCAGTACTTC.